The 6 T cell receptor beta chains listed next were all sequenced from one sample in a study of T cells in Graves' hyperthyroidism and ophthalmopathy. The source material, RNA transcripts, was used to amplify TCR beta CDR3 regions. Carried out on the TCR CDR3, a first-round RT-PCR used the HTBI primer set. Using its own MiXCR run on the multiplex PCR reads, TCRdb lists one record per CDR3 protein. The sample lists about 840,000 distinct CDR3 sequences; around 38% were seen once. The sequencing sample was made of blood. Receptor source: a man younger than 30 with Graves' hyperthyroidism.

A word on this clonotype: Relative to the germline gene, one junction end is altered; a read error may explain this. The chain carries TRBV7-9 and TRBJ1-5, with D possibly TRBD1 on 6 matching bases. Germline V gene sequence: CDR1 SEHNR, CDR2 FQNEAQ (reference sequence). The CDR3 sequence is 15 residues long. The CDR3 sequence: CASSLAGASYQPQHF. The DNA of the CDR3 is TGTGCCAGCAGTTTAGCAGGGGCTTCCTATCAGCCCCAGCATTTT.

This clonotype was observed at least ten times. The chain employs TRBV29-1 and TRBJ2-7; a possible D gene is TRBD1 (5 bases). V lost 4 bases and J lost 2, with 12 bases in between. This CDR3 is 13 amino acids long. CDR1 is SQVTM, CDR2 ANQGSEA, per germline. The chain's CDR3 is CSVARRATYEQYF. The CDR3 nucleotides are TGCAGCGTTGCGCGCAGGGCAACCTACGAGCAGTACTTC.

CDR3 protein: CASSERSGGGTNEKLFF. The CDR3 nucleotides are TGTGCCAGCAGCGAGAGGTCAGGGGGAGGGACTAATGAAAAACTGTTTTTT. This chain connects TRBV9 to TRBJ1-4; the match to TRBD1 covers 7 bases. Trimming took 3 bases from V and 2 from J; bases not matched to a gene: 10. This CDR3 contains 17 residues. Germline V gives CDR1 SGDLS, CDR2 YYNGEE.

The sample holds a few counts of this clonotype. Germline is not matched at one junction end, which may reflect a read error. This chain joins TRBV13 and TRBJ1-4; a weak D match, TRBD1 (5 bases). This CDR3 has 15 residues. The germline gives CDR1 PRHDT, CDR2 FYEKMQ (reference sequence). CDR3 nucleotides: TGCGCCAGCAGCCCCAGGGAGCCCGCTAATGAAAAACTGTTTTTT. Translated, it gives CASSPREPANEKLFF.

This clonotype has just a few counts. The chain carries TRBV7-8 and TRBJ2-7, with 8 bases aligning to TRBD1. Looked up from germline, CDR1 is SGHVS and CDR2 is FQNEAQ. The length of the CDR3 is 15 residues. The ends lost 5 bases at V and 3 bases at J; junction bases unmatched: 9. In nucleotides, the CDR3 is TGTGCCAGCAGCGGGGACAGGACATTGGACTACGAGCAGTACTTC. Translation gives CASSGDRTLDYEQYF.

The chain recombines TRBV5-1 with TRBJ1-5, with a weak D call TRBD1 (5 bases). The CDR3 loop spans 15 amino acids. Germline V CDR1 and CDR2: SGHRS, YFSETQ. Trimming removed 3 bases from V and 4 bases from J, with 14 bases in between. Here the CDR3 reads CASSSTPGGNQPQHF. The DNA for the CDR3 is TGCGCCAGCAGCTCAACCCCCGGGGGGAATCAGCCCCAGCATTTT. The full variable domain, rest sourced from reference TRBV5-1 and TRBJ1-5, is KAGVTQTPRYLIKTRGQQVTLSCSPISGHRSVSWYQQTPGQGLQFLFEYFSETQRNKGNFPGRFSGRQFSNSRSEMNVSTLELGDSALYLCASSSTPGGNQPQHFGDGTRLSIL.